The 31 T cell receptor beta chains in this list originate from one sample, sequenced in a study of CD8+CD57+ T cells in acquired aplastic anemia. Genomic DNA provided the template from which TCR beta VDJ and CDR3 profiles were obtained. TCRdb itself ran the reads through MiXCR, one entry per CDR3 protein. Of about 110,000 distinct CDR3 sequences in the sample, 40% to 60% were seen once. Sequencing input: sorted CD4+, CD8+, or CD8+CD57+ T cells (not recorded which) from PBMCs. Every receptor here comes from a human donor in good health, serving as a control.

This chain links TRBV29-1 with TRBJ1-2; D gene uncertain. V lost 3 bases and J 8 bases, leaving 19 bases between the germline ends. The germline gives CDR1 SQVTM, CDR2 ANQGSEA. CDR3 length equals 14 residues. CDR3 nucleotide sequence: TGCAGCGTTGATGGCGGGCGCGGCACCGGGGGCTACACCTTC. This gives the protein CSVDGGRGTGGYTF. The variable domain in full, with the rest retrieved from reference TRBV29-1 and TRBJ1-2, is SAVISQKPSRDICQRGTSLTIQCQVDSQVTMMFWYRQQPGQSLTLIATANQGSEATYESGFVIDKFPISRPNLTFSTLTVSNMSPEDSSIYLCSVDGGRGTGGYTFGSGTRLTVV.

The CDR3 nucleotides read TGTGCCAGCAGTTACTCAGACATTTCACCCCTCCACTTT. Translating it yields CASSYSDISPLHF. The rearrangement joins TRBV6-5 to TRBJ1-6; no reliable D call. Germline assignment: CDR1 MNHEY and CDR2 SVGAGI. Trimming removed 0 bases at V and 9 bases at J, with 6 bases between. The CDR3 extends over 13 amino acids.

This sequence joins TRBV6-1 and TRBJ1-6; 9 bases match TRBD1. Trimming at V came to 6 bases and at J to 9 bases, leaving 9 bases not matched to a gene. The CDR3 length is 15 residues. CDR1 MNHNS and CDR2 SASEGT come from the germline V gene. In nucleotides, the CDR3 is TGTGCCAGCAGGTCCGAGACAGGGGGTACTTCACCCCTCCACTTT. Encoded protein: CASRSETGGTSPLHF.

The chain links TRBV15 to TRBJ2-7, with D perhaps given as TRBD1 or TRBD2 (5 bases each). The V end was cut by 1 base, the J end by 4 bases, with 23 bases between. The germline CDR1 and CDR2 sequences are LNHNV and YYDKDF (reference sequence). The CDR3 is 18 residues long. The CDR3 reads CATSRGRGWDGKLYEQYF. The CDR3 region has the DNA TGTGCCACCAGCAGAGGCCGCGGGTGGGACGGGAAGCTGTACGAGCAGTACTTC.

The chain has TRBV25-1 and TRBJ2-7; D possibly corresponds to TRBD2 (7 bases). Germline assignment: CDR1 MGHDK and CDR2 SYGVNS. V lost 4 bases, J lost 9 bases, and 16 bases lay in between. This CDR3 has 13 amino acids. The CDR3 here is CASSGGGGDTQYF. CDR3 nucleotide sequence: TGTGCCAGCAGTGGGGGGGGCGGGGATACGCAGTACTTC.

This clonotype came up a few times. This rearrangement joins TRBV19 to TRBJ1-2; 7 bases align to TRBD1. This CDR3 has 14 amino acids. Germline loops: CDR1 LNHDA, CDR2 SQIVND (reference sequence). Trimming cost V 4 bases and J 7 bases; bases outside gene matches: 9. As DNA, the CDR3 is TGTGCCAGTAGTAACGAACAGGGGAGGATTGGCTACACCTTC. Its protein product is CASSNEQGRIGYTF.

This clonotype was observed a few times. The rearrangement uses TRBV7-8 and TRBJ1-1, with D possibly being TRBD1 (5 bases). V gave up 5 bases and J gave up 1 base, with 11 bases separating them. The CDR3 totals 14 residues. CDR1 SGHVS and CDR2 FQNEAQ come from the germline V gene. CDR3: CASSLDTGNTEAFF. The CDR3 nucleotides read TGTGCCAGCAGCCTTGATACAGGGAACACTGAAGCTTTCTTT.

The V call is TRBV19, the J call TRBJ2-4, with 8 positions matching TRBD1. Per germline, CDR1 LNHDA and CDR2 SQIVND (reference sequence). The CDR3 length is 15 residues. V shed 10 bases, J shed 2 bases, and the junction held 10 bases outside the gene matches. CDR3 DNA: TGTGCCACCACCGCAGGGGGCTTGTCCAAAAACATTCAGTACTTC. Its protein product is CATTAGGLSKNIQYF.

Concerning this clonotype itself: At one boundary the junction diverges from the germline segment, which might be a read error. The rearrangement joins TRBV7-8 to TRBJ1-1; 8 nucleotides align to TRBD1. There are 14 residues in the CDR3. Germline V gives CDR1 SGHVS, CDR2 FQNEAQ. CDR3 region: CASSVQTGGTEAFF. CDR3 sequence (DNA): TGCGCCAGCAGTGTACAAACAGGGGGCACTGAAGCTTTCTTT. Using reference TRBV7-8 and TRBJ1-1 for the parts outside the CDR3, the full variable domain is GAGVSQSPRYKVAKRGQDVALRCDPISGHVSLFWYQQALGQGPEFLTYFQNEAQLDKSGLPSDRFFAERPEGSVSTLKIQRTQQEDSAVYLCASSVQTGGTEAFFGQGTRLTVV.

The gene calls are TRBV25-1 and TRBJ2-1; D assignment may be TRBD1 or TRBD2 (6 bases each). V was trimmed by 2 bases and J by 6 bases, leaving 14 bases between them. From germline, CDR1 is MGHDK and CDR2 SYGVNS. The CDR3 contains 15 residues. The CDR3 loop reads CASSEPRGASNEQFF. The CDR3 DNA follows: TGTGCCAGCAGTGAACCGAGGGGGGCTAGCAATGAGCAGTTCTTC.

The rearrangement links TRBV24-1 to TRBJ1-1; D gene ambiguous. This CDR3 is 13 amino acids long. Trimming removed 2 bases at V and 9 bases at J, with 12 bases between. CDR1 and CDR2 from the germline V gene are KGHDR and SFDVKD. DNA of the CDR3: TGTGCCACCAGTGATTCGTGGGCTGGGCAAGCTTTCTTT. Protein product: CATSDSWAGQAFF.

The V gene is TRBV24-1, the J gene TRBJ2-2; D ambiguous. CDR1 and CDR2 (germline): KGHDR, SFDVKD. The V and J ends lost 0 bases and 0 bases respectively, with 7 bases between them. The CDR3 sequence is 16 residues long. The CDR3 DNA follows: TGTGCCACCAGTGATTTGGGGCGATCGAACACCGGGGAGCTGTTTTTT. Protein: CATSDLGRSNTGELFF.

The CDR3 reads CASRETGEGEAFF. Written as DNA, the CDR3 is TGCGCCAGCAGGGAGACAGGGGAGGGTGAAGCTTTCTTT. The V gene is TRBV10-2, the J gene TRBJ1-1; 8 positions match TRBD1. The V gene's germline CDR1 is WSHSY and CDR2 SAAADI. The CDR3 has 13 residues. The V and J ends lost 6 bases and 7 bases, in that order; junction bases with no gene match: 7.

The CDR3 sequence is CSARQGTQTQYF. Written as DNA, the CDR3 is TGCAGTGCTAGACAGGGGACGCAGACCCAGTACTTC. The chain uses TRBV20-1 and TRBJ2-5, with D perhaps matching TRBD1 (6 bases). Deletions cut 2 bases from V and 6 bases from J, with 10 bases between. Germline assignment: CDR1 DFQATT and CDR2 SNEGSKA (reference sequence). The CDR3 covers 12 residues.

J is TRBJ1-1 and V is TRBV24-1; D remains ambiguous. Deletions cut 4 bases from V and 8 bases from J, with 7 bases between. The CDR3 has 11 residues. Germline CDR1 reads KGHDR; CDR2 reads SFDVKD. Here the CDR3 DNA reads TGTGCCACCAGTGAGGGGAGCGAAGCTTTCTTT. It is translated as CATSEGSEAFF.

CDR3 in amino acids: CASSPGGFSNQPQHF. The CDR3 DNA is TGCGCCAGCAGCCCCGGGGGATTCAGCAATCAGCCCCAGCATTTT. V gene TRBV10-2 combines with J gene TRBJ1-5, with D perhaps matching TRBD1 (5 bases). Trimming left V 6 bases short and J 1 base short, with 13 bases between. The V gene's germline CDR1 is WSHSY and CDR2 SAAADI. CDR3 size: 15 residues.

This clonotype was counted at least ten times. This CDR3 is CASSEEVRTYGYTF. For the CDR3, the DNA is TGTGCCAGCAGTGAGGAGGTCCGAACCTATGGCTACACCTTC. The chain joins TRBV6-1 to TRBJ1-2; D unresolved. CDR3 length: 14 residues. Trimming stripped 3 bases from V and 4 bases from J, with 12 bases between. The germline V gene encodes CDR1 MNHNS and CDR2 SASEGT.

This clonotype came up a few times. The V call is TRBV29-1, the J call TRBJ2-3; TRBD1 agrees at 10 bases. Trimming removed 4 bases from V and 6 bases from J; junction bases left unmatched: 4. CDR3 length: 13 amino acids. Germline V gene sequence: CDR1 SQVTM, CDR2 ANQGSEA. CDR3 loop: CSVADRGSDTQYF. CDR3 nucleotide sequence: TGCAGCGTTGCGGACAGGGGGTCCGATACGCAGTATTTT.

The chain couples TRBV20-1 to TRBJ1-2; 11 bases are shared with TRBD1. The CDR3 contains 14 residues. V lost 0 bases and J lost 6; bases outside the gene matches: 3. The germline CDR1 and CDR2 sequences are DFQATT and SNEGSKA (reference sequence). The CDR3 DNA reads as TGCAGTGCTAGAGATCAGGACAGGGGGCATGGCTACACCTTC. This translates into CSARDQDRGHGYTF.

V is TRBV7-6 and J is TRBJ2-1; 10 positions agree with TRBD1. The V gene's germline CDR1 is SGHVS and CDR2 FNYEAQ. The CDR3 contains 17 residues. V was clipped by 1 base and J by 3 bases; unmatched bases: 6. The CDR3 protein is CASSLGVGQGNYNEQFF. CDR3 nucleotides: TGTGCCAGCAGCTTAGGAGTGGGACAGGGGAACTACAATGAGCAGTTCTTC.

This clonotype came up many times. The J gene is TRBJ2-1, the V gene TRBV7-2; D gene unclear. V was shortened by 1 base and J by 7 bases, with 8 bases between the two germline ends. Germline loops: CDR1 SGHTA, CDR2 FQGNSA. The CDR3 runs 13 residues. The CDR3 loop is CASSLGTLNEQFF. The CDR3 DNA reads TGTGCCAGCAGCTTAGGGACGCTAAATGAGCAGTTCTTC.

V gene TRBV2 combines with J gene TRBJ2-3; the match to TRBD2 covers 7 bases. CDR3 length equals 13 residues. The germline V gene encodes CDR1 SNHLY and CDR2 FYNNEI. Unmatched junction bases numbered 4, after V lost 7 bases and J lost 3 bases. CDR3 protein: CASMGGGTDTQYF. CDR3 nucleotides: TGTGCCAGCATGGGCGGGGGAACAGATACGCAGTATTTT.

This clonotype was counted at least ten times. The V call is TRBV25-1, the J call TRBJ1-2, with a weak D call TRBD1 (5 bases). Deletions cut 6 bases from V and 2 bases from J, with 13 bases between. CDR3 size: 14 residues. Germline-derived CDR1 and CDR2 are MGHDK and SYGVNS. CDR3 bases: TGTGCCAGCAGAACGCCCCGACAGAACTATGGCTACACCTTC. Protein sequence: CASRTPRQNYGYTF.

This clonotype was detected many times. V gene TRBV20-1 combines with J gene TRBJ2-2; D not resolved. CDR1 and CDR2 from the germline V gene are DFQATT and SNEGSKA (reference sequence). The CDR3 is 14 residues long. Trimming cost V 4 bases and J 6 bases, with 15 bases left between them. CDR3 in DNA: TGCAGTGCTATCAGGATGTTGTCGTCCGGGGAGCTGTTTTTT. Protein product: CSAIRMLSSGELFF.

With respect to this clonotype: Here the CDR3 omits its conserved ending phenylalanine or tryptophan, so a read error is the likely source. The chain recombines TRBV27 with TRBJ2-3; 9 positions agree with TRBD2. Losses at the gene ends were 5 bases for V and 2 bases for J; bases not matched to a gene: 5. The CDR3 length is 15 residues. Looked up from germline, CDR1 is MNHEY and CDR2 is SMNVEV (reference sequence). CDR3 loop: CASSPSSGATDTQYY. The CDR3 DNA sequence: TGTGCCAGCAGTCCCTCTAGCGGGGCCACAGATACGCAGTATTAT.

In this sample, this clonotype turned up a few times. The rearrangement links TRBV27 to TRBJ1-1; D not certain. Deletions cut 0 bases from V and 7 bases from J, with 12 bases between. CDR1 is MNHEY and CDR2 is SMNVEV in the germline V gene (reference sequence). The CDR3 totals 14 residues. The CDR3 sequence: CASSLSSEIGEAFF. The CDR3 DNA follows: TGTGCCAGCAGTTTATCATCAGAGATCGGTGAAGCTTTCTTT.

CDR3 in amino acids: CSLSTGGTDTQYF. CDR3 DNA sequence: TGCAGCCTTTCTACAGGGGGCACAGATACGCAGTATTTT. The chain employs TRBV29-1 and TRBJ2-3; 7 nucleotides agree with TRBD1. The CDR3 extends over 13 amino acids. V lost 8 bases and J lost 1; bases outside the gene matches: 6. Germline loops: CDR1 SQVTM, CDR2 ANQGSEA.

The J gene is TRBJ2-5, the V gene TRBV19; D might be TRBD2 (5 bases). The V gene's germline CDR1 is LNHDA and CDR2 SQIVND (reference sequence). Trimming left V 6 bases short and J 6 bases short, with 14 bases between. The CDR3 is 13 residues long. The CDR3 DNA sequence: TGTGCCAGTAGACGCAGTTCCGGGAAGACCCAGTACTTC. The encoded protein is CASRRSSGKTQYF.

A note on this clonotype: A read error is possible here, since a much larger clone lies one base away. The chain's CDR3 is CASSYSPGGHTF. CDR3 sequence (DNA): TGTGCCAGCAGTTACTCCCCCGGGGGCCACACCTTC. The chain couples TRBV6-5 to TRBJ1-2; D might be TRBD1 (6 bases). Germline V lookup: CDR1 MNHEY, CDR2 SVGAGI. This CDR3 comprises 12 residues. The V gene lost 0 bases and the J gene lost 12 bases, with 11 bases spanning the gap.

A few counts support this clonotype. This clone may be a read error of a much larger clone one base away. The chain is built from TRBV20-1 and TRBJ2-4, with 8 bases fitting TRBD2. Germline-derived CDR1 and CDR2 are DFQATT and SNEGSKA (reference sequence). The CDR3 has 13 amino acids. CDR3 nucleotide sequence: TGCATTGCTGACGGGGGGGCCGGTTACATTCAGTACTTC. It is translated as CIADGGAGYIQYF.

The sample holds many counts of this clonotype. The chain is built from TRBV27 and TRBJ2-7; the match to TRBD2 covers 8 bases. Looked up from germline, CDR1 is MNHEY and CDR2 is SMNVEV (reference sequence). This CDR3 is built from 15 residues. Unmatched junction bases numbered 9, after V lost 2 bases and J lost 6 bases. The CDR3 region is CASSLLAGGRAEQYF. The CDR3 DNA follows: TGTGCCAGCAGTTTACTCGCGGGGGGTCGTGCCGAGCAGTACTTC.